The sequence of this T cell receptor (beta chain) was determined in a study of cytomegalovirus exposure and HLA in healthy donors. Whole-study context: Across more than 350 genotyped donors, roughly 80% landed in the Caucasian-associated ancestry cluster.

V lost 2 bases and J lost 5; bases outside the gene matches: 8. Germline V CDR1 and CDR2: WNHNN, SYGVQD (reference sequence). The CDR3 totals 15 residues. PCR employed 60 Vbeta and 13 Jbeta primers. In the original analysis: Later analysis identified approximately 80 million unique TCR beta chains, about 12 million shared. The assay was immunoSEQ multiplex PCR, and TCRdb's table has in-frame clones only and misses some. V and J calls and clone size are as listed in that table; D and trimming were resolved from the DNA. The profile shows 100,000 or so clones, roughly 80% of them singletons. The TCR comes from a man aged 35 to 55 in good health and CMV-seronegative. The rearrangement joins TRBV10-1 to TRBJ2-7; 8 bases are a match to TRBD2. Sequencing was performed on PBMCs. The CDR3 bases are TGCGCCAGCAGTGAGCCCCGGGGGGGCCTTGACGAGCAGTACTTC. The encoded protein is CASSEPRGGLDEQYF.